This T cell receptor beta chain was sequenced during a study of T cell repertoires in cytomegalovirus infection (dated by TCRdb to the late 2010s). Regarding the study in general: Because public TCR beta signatures pointed to carriage of CMV infection together with the matching HLA type, the HLA type of each donor mattered for the analysis. The research as a whole found: In both this cohort and an independent roughly 400-donor cohort, the cumulative frequency of public TCR beta family members distinguished carriers of CMV infection plus the relevant HLA type. The ex vivo response was dominated by HLA-C-restricted CMV-specific TCR beta clonotypes, which also provided the single most frequent clonotype in two of eight donors.

Trimming removed 3 bases from V and 4 bases from J, leaving 13 bases between the germline ends. The CDR3 measures 15 amino acids from cysteine to phenylalanine. The only DNA kept is the CDR3, 45 bases in frame from the first base. The germline V gene (reference sequence) sets CDR1 to MNHEY and CDR2 to SMNVEV. These reads were obtained on an Illumina HiSeq 1500. TCRdb cleaned the public reads at Q25 with fastp, built clones with MiXCR and kept in-frame beta chains. Each entry merges the rows of one CDR3 protein and shows their most common DNA and genes. The sample table records fewer than 550,000 distinct CDR3 sequences; 26% of these occur just once. The biggest ten clones account for over 10% of the sample. This clonotype occurred a few times. No cognate antigen has been identified for it. No base-level quality is on record; no much larger clone is a single base apart.

The TCR comes from a human donor in good health (CMV status not recorded). Some clones in this sample may be carry-over from other donors' samples. The sequence links TRBV27 to TRBJ2-1; there is no confident call for the D gene. Source material: PBMCs. The CDR3 here reads CASSFTALTYNEQFF. DNA sequence: TGTGCCAGCAGTTTTACAGCCTTGACGTACAATGAGCAGTTCTTC.